This T cell receptor beta chain was observed in a study of T cell responses to AZD1222 COVID-19 vaccine. For this clone: What it recognizes is unknown.

Assay: immunoSEQ multiplex PCR; the TCRdb copy retains only in-frame clones and omits some. This table holds about 140,000 clones, approximately 90% found once. The CDR3 is 15 residues long. V was pared by 3 bases and J by 6 bases, with 6 bases of the junction left unmatched. In germline, CDR1 is SGHAT, CDR2 FQNNGV. Overall study results and limits: Researchers took repertoire samples only after the peak T cell response had come. The donor group comprised mostly white British people and more females; the analysis possibly underestimated clonal diversity. Across spike, vaccine-associated CD4 TCRs were found, dominant at 160-218 and 743-854. Unmutated variant regions reportedly attract nearly half of all spike-specific TCRs.

The sequence was collected from an adult in good health. V gene TRBV11-2 combines with J gene TRBJ2-1, with 9 bases identical to TRBD2. The starting material was peripheral blood, obtained on day 0 of AZD1222 vaccination. This chain's CDR3 is CASSLGRGGRNEQFF. Written as DNA, the CDR3 is TGTGCCAGCAGCTTGGGGCGGGGGGGCCGCAATGAGCAGTTCTTC.